This T cell receptor beta chain is from a study of post-analysis software for immune sequencing data. In the study overall: The cohort encompassed relapsing-remitting, secondary progressive and progressive-relapsing multiple sclerosis disease courses.

This clonotype was found a few times. The antigen remains undetermined. Germline CDR1 SEHNR, CDR2 FQNEAQ (reference sequence). The CDR3 covers 14 residues. Trimming removed 5 bases from V and 7 bases from J, with 15 bases in between. Study outcomes and limitations: Relative to controls, patients had a few TRBV segments at higher frequency, with TRBV5-6, TRBV5-1 and TRBV20-1 among these.

TCR beta cDNA libraries included unique molecular identifiers. TCRdb re-called the PCR reads through MiXCR, storing one row per CDR3 protein. The sample carries some 700,000 distinct CDR3 sequences, 59% recorded once. This receptor was identified in a girl between 2 and 10 years old with multiple sclerosis. The gene calls are TRBV7-9 and TRBJ2-1; D is perhaps TRBD1 (5 bases). The specimen was blood. The CDR3 protein is CASSTGAGKNEQFF. CDR3 bases: TGTGCCAGCAGCACTGGGGCAGGGAAGAATGAGCAGTTCTTC.